This is a list of T cell receptor beta chains from one sample in a study of T-cell memory formation after mild COVID-19. TCRdb reanalysed the 5' RACE reads using MiXCR and keeps one entry per CDR3 protein. The sample holds 350,000 to 500,000 distinct CDR3 sequences, roughly a quarter seen once. Input material: PBMCs or a T cell subset sorted from them (not recorded which). The receptors were sampled from an adult woman who had mild COVID-19 (a few samples of this study predate the infection). Cell type and time point are not known. Each CDR3 is given with its conserved first and last residue. Fields, in order: clone size, V gene, D gene, J gene, CDR3 protein, CDR3 DNA. A D gene is named only where the DNA matches it firmly. Clone sizes are given selectively: once, few, many, or a class where the clone is expanded.

>NA|TRBV7-9|NA|TRBJ2-1
CASRPSRYEQFF
TGTGCCAGCAGACCCAGCCGCTATGAGCAGTTCTTC
>NA|TRBV5-1|NA|TRBJ1-2
CASSPGGPPNYGYTF
TGCGCCAGCAGCCCGGGGGGCCCCCCTAACTATGGCTACACCTTC
>NA|TRBV4-3|TRBD2|TRBJ2-7
CASSQVGLAGGGEQYF
TGCGCCAGCAGCCAAGTAGGACTAGCGGGAGGAGGAGAGCAGTACTTC
>NA|TRBV30|NA|TRBJ1-3
CAWSVRDTIYF
TGTGCCTGGAGTGTCCGCGACACCATATATTTT
>few|TRBV20-1|TRBD2|TRBJ2-1
CSAPGLAGDEQFF
TGCAGTGCTCCGGGACTAGCGGGTGATGAGCAGTTCTTC
>NA|TRBV15|NA|TRBJ1-1
CATRETGRRTTEAFF
TGTGCCACCAGAGAGACCGGACGACGGACTACTGAAGCTTTCTTT
>few|TRBV7-6|TRBD1|TRBJ2-1
CASSFSGGYNEQLF
TGTGCCAGCAGCTTCTCAGGGGGCTACAATGAGCAGTTATTC
>NA|TRBV5-1|TRBD2|TRBJ2-2
CASSLGPYSGTSVGELFF
TGCGCCAGCAGCTTGGGCCCTTACTCCGGGACTAGTGTTGGGGAGCTGTTTTTT
>many|TRBV6-5|TRBD1|TRBJ2-6
CASSFQPGQGAGGANVLTF
TGTGCCAGCAGTTTCCAACCGGGACAGGGGGCAGGGGGGGCCAACGTCCTGACTTTC
>few|TRBV6-5|NA|TRBJ2-3
CASTLSGSTDTQYF
TGTGCCAGCACCCTCAGCGGGAGCACAGATACGCAGTATTTT
>few|TRBV7-9|NA|TRBJ2-1
CASSPLLSSSSYNEQFF
TGTGCCAGCAGCCCTTTGCTGTCGTCAAGCTCCTACAATGAGCAGTTCTTC
>NA|TRBV7-6|NA|TRBJ1-2
CATRPGETYGYTF
TGTGCCACCCGGCCTGGCGAGACTTATGGCTACACCTTC
>NA|TRBV6-2/TRBV6-3|NA|TRBJ2-1
CASSYAVVSGYYNEQFF
TGTGCCAGCAGTTACGCCGTGGTCTCGGGCTACTACAATGAGCAGTTCTTC
>NA|TRBV7-3|TRBD1|TRBJ2-2
CASSLGGQGAVGELFF
TGTGCCAGCAGCCTTGGAGGACAGGGGGCAGTCGGGGAGCTGTTTTTT
>few|TRBV7-9|TRBD1|TRBJ2-5
CASSQPDRRQETQYF
TGTGCCAGCAGCCAACCGGACAGGCGCCAAGAGACCCAGTACTTC
>NA|TRBV6-1|NA|TRBJ2-7
CASRVKAGTRDSSYEQYF
TGTGCCAGCAGGGTAAAAGCCGGGACTCGAGACAGCTCCTACGAGCAGTACTTC
>NA|TRBV12-3/TRBV12-4|NA|TRBJ1-1
CASRAGANTEAFF
TGTGCCAGCAGGGCGGGGGCGAACACTGAAGCTTTCTTT
>many|TRBV6-5|NA|TRBJ2-2
CASSYYSTGELFF
TGTGCCAGCAGTTACTACTCCACCGGGGAGCTGTTTTTT
>NA|TRBV5-1|NA|TRBJ1-4
CASSLQDRSANEKLFF
TGCGCCAGCAGCTTACAAGACAGGTCGGCTAATGAAAAACTGTTTTTT
>NA|TRBV5-1|TRBD1|TRBJ2-2
CASSSTGAGELFF
TGCGCCAGCAGCTCGACAGGGGCCGGGGAGCTGTTTTTT
>NA|TRBV12-3/TRBV12-4|NA|TRBJ2-3
CASGRQDTDTQYF
TGTGCCAGCGGCCGACAGGACACAGATACGCAGTATTTT
>NA|TRBV6-2/TRBV6-3|NA|TRBJ1-5
CASRRTDQPQHF
TGTGCCAGCAGAAGAACTGATCAGCCCCAGCATTTT
>NA|TRBV2|TRBD1|TRBJ2-7
CASSRQGAINEQYF
TGTGCCAGCAGCCGACAGGGGGCCATTAATGAGCAGTACTTC
>many|TRBV5-1|TRBD1|TRBJ2-1
CASSSGQGAWNEQFF
TGCGCCAGCAGCTCGGGACAGGGGGCGTGGAATGAGCAGTTCTTC
>many|TRBV14|NA|TRBJ2-1
CASSLSPSDEQFF
TGTGCCAGCAGCCTATCCCCGAGCGATGAGCAGTTCTTC
>NA|TRBV4-1|NA|TRBJ2-3
CASSPPGSRPTDTQYF
TGCGCCAGCAGCCCGCCGGGCTCACGCCCCACAGATACGCAGTATTTT
>NA|TRBV4-1|TRBD2|TRBJ2-3
CASSQGLKRGSTDTQYF
TGCGCCAGCAGCCAAGGATTAAAGCGGGGGAGCACAGATACGCAGTATTTT
>once|TRBV3-1|NA|TRBJ1-2
CASSTQGSYYGYTF
TGTGCCAGCAGCACACAGGGTTCATACTATGGCTACACCTTC
>few|TRBV6-6|NA|TRBJ2-1
CASSPLGNSYNEQFF
TGTGCCAGCAGTCCCCTCGGGAACTCCTACAATGAGCAGTTCTTC
>NA|TRBV10-3|TRBD1|TRBJ2-3
CAISGQGSTDTQYF
TGTGCCATCAGCGGACAGGGAAGCACAGATACGCAGTATTTT
>few|TRBV5-1|NA|TRBJ1-4
CASSLESAEEKLFF
TGCGCCAGCAGCTTGGAGAGTGCGGAAGAAAAACTGTTTTTT
>NA|TRBV5-1|TRBD2|TRBJ2-7
CASSPGLAGHEQYF
TGCGCCAGCAGCCCGGGACTAGCGGGACACGAGCAGTACTTC
>few|TRBV20-1|NA|TRBJ1-5
CSAKTGNSGNQPQHF
TGCAGTGCTAAAACCGGCAATAGTGGCAATCAGCCCCAGCATTTT
>few|TRBV12-3/TRBV12-4|NA|TRBJ2-5
CASSFRFVETQYF
TGTGCCAGCAGTTTTAGGTTCGTAGAGACCCAGTACTTC
>NA|TRBV7-9|NA|TRBJ2-7
CASSPLSGPSYEQYF
TGTGCCAGCAGCCCTCTCTCAGGGCCTAGCTACGAGCAGTACTTC
>few|TRBV7-9|TRBD2|TRBJ2-1
CASSSRTSGRGDEQFF
TGTGCCAGCAGCTCACGGACTAGCGGGAGGGGTGATGAGCAGTTCTTC
>few|TRBV3-1|NA|TRBJ2-7
CASSQRGTYEQYF
TGTGCCAGCAGCCAAAGGGGGACCTACGAGCAGTACTTC
>few|TRBV6-5|NA|TRBJ2-7
CASSYSGFSYEQYF
TGTGCCAGCAGTTACTCAGGGTTTAGTTACGAGCAGTACTTC
>few|TRBV10-3|TRBD1|TRBJ2-7
CAIREGTGEWYYEQYF
TGTGCCATCCGTGAGGGGACAGGGGAATGGTACTACGAGCAGTACTTC
>few|TRBV7-6|NA|TRBJ2-2
CASSLALGAGELFF
TGTGCCAGCAGCTTAGCGTTGGGGGCCGGGGAGCTGTTTTTT
>few|TRBV11-3|TRBD2|TRBJ2-3
CASSLLWRGADTQYF
TGTGCCAGCAGCTTGCTGTGGCGGGGGGCAGATACGCAGTATTTT
>few|TRBV27|TRBD1|TRBJ2-1
CASSLGGTGQFF
TGTGCCAGCAGCCTAGGGGGGACAGGCCAGTTCTTC
>NA|TRBV29-1|NA|TRBJ2-3
CSANWELTDTQYF
TGCAGCGCCAACTGGGAACTCACAGATACGCAGTATTTT
>NA|TRBV5-6|NA|TRBJ2-7
CASSPRMSSGYEQYF
TGTGCCAGCAGCCCTAGGATGTCCTCAGGCTACGAGCAGTACTTC
>NA|TRBV5-6|TRBD1|TRBJ2-7
CASTEGQGSHEQYF
TGTGCCAGCACCGAGGGACAGGGGTCCCACGAGCAGTACTTC